The 9 T cell receptor beta chains in this list originate from one sample, sequenced in a study of cytomegalovirus exposure and HLA in healthy donors. The PCR was carried out with 60 Vbeta primers and 13 Jbeta primers. Only in-frame clones appear in the TCRdb table, and some are missing; sequencing was by immunoSEQ multiplex PCR. Of fewer than 100,000 clones in the sample, 7.6% were seen once. Sequencing was performed on PBMCs. Receptor source: a man aged 50-60 years in good health and CMV-seronegative.

This clone was observed a few times. Other nucleotide sequences from this sample produce the same CDR3. This chain links TRBV5-1 with TRBJ1-1; the D gene is possibly TRBD1 (6 bases). Germline V CDR1 and CDR2: SGHRS, YFSETQ. V lost 0 bases and J lost 0, with 6 bases in between. This CDR3 contains 14 residues. The CDR3 here is CASSLEGVNTEAFF. The CDR3 bases are TGCGCCAGCAGCTTGGAGGGGGTGAACACTGAAGCTTTCTTT.

A few counts support this clone. The chain is built from TRBV2 and TRBJ2-3, with D uncertain. CDR3 size: 14 residues. V shed 6 bases and J shed 2 bases, with 12 bases lying between them. Germline values: CDR1 SNHLY, CDR2 FYNNEI. The CDR3 here is CASRVVDNTDTQYF. CDR3 nucleotide sequence: TGTGCCAGCAGAGTGGTCGACAACACAGATACGCAGTATTTT.

The chain uses TRBV9 and TRBJ1-2; 8 nucleotides line up with TRBD1. The germline V gene has CDR1 SGDLS and CDR2 YYNGEE. The length of the CDR3 is 14 residues. V dropped 4 bases and J dropped 5; count of bases not matched to a gene: 7. The CDR3: CASSSGTGPYGYTF. CDR3 DNA: TGTGCCAGCAGCTCTGGGACAGGTCCTTATGGCTACACCTTC.

This clone has more than one count but fewer than ten. The chain has TRBV5-6 and TRBJ2-5; TRBD2 matches 9 bases. Germline lookup yields CDR1 SGHDT and CDR2 YYEEEE. The V and J ends lost 4 bases and 5 bases, in that order; junction bases with no gene match: 6. This CDR3 is built from 14 residues. CDR3 sequence (DNA): TGTGCCAGCAGCCGCGGGGGGGCGGAGGAGACCCAGTACTTC. Protein product: CASSRGGAEETQYF.

The rearrangement uses TRBV5-1 and TRBJ2-1; 11 nucleotides line up with TRBD1. Germline loops: CDR1 SGHRS, CDR2 YFSETQ. This CDR3 spans 16 amino acids. V shed 5 bases, J shed 8 bases, and the junction held 12 bases outside the gene matches. This CDR3 is CASRREGTGGSDEQFF. For the CDR3, the DNA is TGCGCCAGCAGGCGAGAGGGGACAGGGGGGAGTGATGAGCAGTTCTTC.

The J gene is TRBJ2-1, the V gene TRBV28; tentatively, D is TRBD1 (5 bases). This CDR3 is 15 amino acids long. The V gene's germline CDR1 is MDHEN and CDR2 SYDVKM. V dropped 3 bases and J dropped 2 bases, with 11 bases sitting between them. DNA of the CDR3: TGTGCCAGCAGTTTGTCAGGGTGGCCCTACAATGAGCAGTTCTTC. Protein: CASSLSGWPYNEQFF.

Only a few counts were recorded for this clone. The J gene is TRBJ2-7, the V gene TRBV6-1, with unresolved D. Trimming left V 2 bases short and J 0 bases short, with 11 bases between. The CDR3 covers 15 residues. Looked up from germline, CDR1 is MNHNS and CDR2 is SASEGT. CDR3 bases: TGTGCCAGCAGTGAATCTCCCACGAGCTCCTACGAGCAGTACTTC. This codes for CASSESPTSSYEQYF.

The V call is TRBV30, the J call TRBJ1-2, with a possible D match to TRBD1 (6 bases). This CDR3 has 18 amino acids. CDR1 and CDR2 (germline): GTSNPN, SVGIG (reference sequence). Trimming left V 1 base short and J 5 bases short, with 26 bases between. The CDR3 coding sequence is TGTGCCTGGAGTGAGAAACAGGGCATGGTCGGCGATTCGTATGGCTACACCTTC. It codes for CAWSEKQGMVGDSYGYTF.

The chain couples TRBV2 to TRBJ2-1; 14 nucleotides align to TRBD2. Trimming cost V 6 bases and J 10 bases; bases outside gene matches: 8. The CDR3 spans 15 residues. CDR1 is SNHLY and CDR2 is FYNNEI in the germline V gene. In nucleotides, the CDR3 is TGTGCCAGCAGAGGGGGGACTAGCGGGAGTTACGAGCAGTTCTTC. Encoded protein: CASRGGTSGSYEQFF.